The 31 T cell receptor beta chains below were found in one sample sequenced in a study of blood T cell repertoires in COVID-19. Sequenced by immunoSEQ multiplex PCR; TCRdb stores in-frame clones only, minus some. Altogether about 100,000 clones are present, around 90% being singletons, with the ten largest covering around 5.8%. Sequencing input: peripheral blood. The receptors originated from a human donor in a cohort sampled during active COVID-19.

This chain joins TRBV10-2 and TRBJ1-4, with D perhaps TRBD1 (6 bases). This CDR3 region has 16 residues. Germline CDR1 is WSHSY and CDR2 is SAAADI. V was clipped by 2 bases and J by 1 base, with 11 bases between them. The CDR3 reads CASSEGQFLTNEKLFF. The CDR3 region has the DNA TGCGCCAGCAGTGAGGGACAGTTCTTAACTAATGAAAAACTGTTTTTT.

V gene TRBV6-5 combines with J gene TRBJ1-2; 9 bases map to TRBD1. Trimming cost V 5 bases and J 5 bases; bases outside gene matches: 6. Germline V gives CDR1 MNHEY, CDR2 SVGAGI. The CDR3 extends over 14 amino acids. CDR3 loop: CASSLPGTGYGYTF. For the CDR3, the DNA is TGTGCCAGCAGTCTGCCCGGGACAGGGTATGGCTACACCTTC.

V and J are TRBV3-1 (or the pseudogene TRBV3-2) and TRBJ2-7; D perhaps matches TRBD1 (5 bases). The germline V and J ends were trimmed by 4 bases and 3 bases, with 16 bases remaining between them. Germline assignment: CDR1 LGHDT and CDR2 YNNKEL (reference sequence). The CDR3 is 15 amino acids. CDR3 residues: CASSPRPTQGYEQYF. As DNA, the CDR3 is TGTGCCAGCAGCCCCCGTCCGACTCAGGGCTACGAGCAGTACTTC.

V is TRBV4-3 and J is TRBJ1-2; no definite D call. The germline gives CDR1 LGHNA, CDR2 YSLEER. The CDR3 consists of 13 residues. V lost 0 bases to trimming and J lost 4 bases, with 6 bases between them. The CDR3 sequence: CASSQEEGYGYTF. CDR3 nucleotides: TGCGCCAGCAGCCAAGAGGAGGGCTATGGCTACACCTTC.

This chain links TRBV30 with TRBJ2-2; TRBD2 might be the D (5 bases). CDR1 is GTSNPN and CDR2 is SVGIG in the germline V gene (reference sequence). This CDR3 region has 14 residues. V was shortened by 5 bases and J by 7 bases, with 17 bases between the two germline ends. DNA for the CDR3: TGTGCCTGGGGTGGGGAACTAGTCGGCGGGGAGCTGTTTTTT. Residues: CAWGGELVGGELFF. The variable domain in full, completed from reference TRBV30 and TRBJ2-2, reads SQTIHQWPATLVQPVGSPLSLECTVEGTSNPNLYWYRQAAGRGLQLLFYSVGIGQISSEVPQNLSASRPQDRQFILSSKKLLLSDSGFYLCAWGGELVGGELFFGEGSRLTVL.

The chain has TRBV19 and TRBJ1-1; 8 bases fit TRBD1. CDR3 length: 14 amino acids. J gave up 0 bases and V 4 bases, and 1 base lay outside the gene matches. Germline assignment: CDR1 LNHDA and CDR2 SQIVND (reference sequence). CDR3 nucleotides: TGTGCCAGTAGTACCAGGGGGCTGAACACTGAAGCTTTCTTT. Protein: CASSTRGLNTEAFF.

The V and J genes are TRBV27 and TRBJ1-2, with 9 bases lining up with TRBD1. V was clipped by 6 bases and J by 6 bases; unmatched bases: 2. This CDR3 has 12 residues. Germline-derived CDR1 and CDR2 are MNHEY and SMNVEV (reference sequence). The CDR3 is CASRTGGHGYTF. CDR3 sequence (DNA): TGTGCCAGCAGGACAGGGGGACATGGCTACACCTTC.

The genes are TRBV30 and TRBJ1-1, with D tentatively TRBD1 (5 bases). Germline V gives CDR1 GTSNPN, CDR2 SVGIG (reference sequence). V shed 5 bases and J shed 4 bases, with 17 bases lying between them. This CDR3 is 14 amino acids long. The CDR3 nucleotides are TGTGCCTGGCGCCGGGGGGAGAAGGGCACTGAAGCTTTCTTT. Amino acid sequence: CAWRRGEKGTEAFF.

This chain uses TRBV5-5 with TRBJ1-5; D gene uncertain. Trimming took 4 bases from V and 5 from J, leaving 13 bases between them. This CDR3 has 14 residues. The germline gives CDR1 SGHKS, CDR2 YYEKEE (reference sequence). The CDR3 DNA sequence: TGTGCCAGCAGCCCGGCCCCGGAGTATCAGCCCCAGCATTTT. Amino acid sequence: CASSPAPEYQPQHF.

This chain connects TRBV3-1 (or the pseudogene TRBV3-2) to TRBJ2-2, with 7 bases lining up with TRBD1. This CDR3 is built from 18 residues. Losses at the gene ends were 1 base for V and 5 bases for J; bases not matched to a gene: 13. CDR1 is LGHDT and CDR2 is YNNKEL in the germline V gene (reference sequence). The CDR3 reads CASSQAATGALVTGELFF. As DNA, the CDR3 is TGTGCCAGCAGCCAAGCCGCTACAGGGGCCCTTGTGACCGGGGAGCTGTTTTTT.

This sequence joins TRBV5-6 and TRBJ1-2, with 11 bases matching TRBD1. Germline V gene lookup returns CDR1 SGHDT and CDR2 YYEEEE. V was clipped by 3 bases and J by 5 bases; unmatched bases: 3. CDR3 size: 14 residues. The chain's CDR3 is CASSWGTGGYGYTF. CDR3 in DNA: TGTGCCAGCAGCTGGGGGACAGGGGGATATGGCTACACCTTC.

V is TRBV4-3 and J is TRBJ2-2; 7 nucleotides line up with TRBD1. The CDR3 contains 13 residues. V shed 6 bases and J 7 bases; nucleotides not matched to a gene: 5. Germline CDR1 reads LGHNA; CDR2 reads YSLEER. CDR3 region: CASRRQGHGELFF. The CDR3 bases are TGCGCCAGCAGGAGACAGGGCCACGGGGAGCTGTTTTTT.

This clone was seen just once. V and J are TRBV4-1 and TRBJ2-1; 11 bases match TRBD2. The V gene's germline CDR1 is MGHRA and CDR2 YSYEKL. The CDR3 is 19 residues long. V was pared by 4 bases and J by 2 bases, with 13 bases of the junction left unmatched. This CDR3 reads CASSPGPLAGGGTYNEQFF. The CDR3 DNA reads TGCGCCAGCAGCCCCGGCCCCTTAGCGGGGGGGGGTACCTACAATGAGCAGTTCTTC.

This rearrangement joins TRBV7-2 to TRBJ1-2; 7 nucleotides line up with TRBD1. The CDR3 has 13 amino acids. V trimming: 5 bases; J trimming: 3 bases; junction bases outside the gene matches: 3. From germline, CDR1 is SGHTA and CDR2 FQGNSA. The CDR3 loop is CASSQGQYYGYTF. The CDR3 nucleotides are TGTGCCAGCAGCCAGGGACAGTACTATGGCTACACCTTC.

This chain connects TRBV28 to TRBJ2-5, with 13 bases lining up with TRBD2. Per germline, CDR1 MDHEN and CDR2 SYDVKM. V lost 6 bases, J lost 2 bases, and 6 bases stayed unmatched. CDR3 length: 16 residues. CDR3 loop: CASRKLAGGIQETQYF. The CDR3 DNA sequence: TGTGCCAGCAGGAAACTAGCGGGAGGGATTCAAGAGACCCAGTACTTC.

This clone was detected only once. V gene TRBV7-9 combines with J gene TRBJ2-1, with 8 positions matching TRBD2. The V segment lost 5 bases and the J segment 4 bases; nucleotides outside the gene matches: 4. The CDR3 consists of 14 residues. Germline lookup yields CDR1 SEHNR and CDR2 FQNEAQ (reference sequence). The CDR3 nucleotides are TGTGCCAGCAGCACAGGGACTAGGTACAATGAGCAGTTCTTC. Its protein product is CASSTGTRYNEQFF.

The chain joins TRBV7-9 to TRBJ1-5; possible D gene TRBD1, 5 bases. The V end was cut by 3 bases, the J end by 5 bases, with 11 bases between. Germline V CDR1 and CDR2: SEHNR, FQNEAQ (reference sequence). The CDR3 runs 14 residues. Here the CDR3 DNA reads TGTGCCAGCAGCTTCCAGGGTGGGGATCAGCCCCAGCATTTT. The encoded protein is CASSFQGGDQPQHF.

The chain uses TRBV28 and TRBJ2-7; 10 bases are a match to TRBD2. Germline V gives CDR1 MDHEN, CDR2 SYDVKM. The V gene end was trimmed by 8 bases and the J gene end by 4 bases; junction bases not matched to a gene: 11. This CDR3 has 15 amino acids. The CDR3 region is CASSPGLAGVYEQYF. In DNA form, the CDR3 reads TGTGCCAGCTCCCCGGGTCTAGCGGGAGTATACGAGCAGTACTTC. The complete variable domain, with remaining parts taken from reference TRBV28 and TRBJ2-7, reads DVKVTQSSRYLVKRTGEKVFLECVQDMDHENMFWYRQDPGLGLRLIYFSYDVKMKEKGDIPEGYSVSREKKERFSLILESASTNQTSMYLCASSPGLAGVYEQYFGPGTRLTVT.

The gene calls are TRBV19 and TRBJ1-5; TRBD1 might be the D (5 bases). The germline V and J ends were trimmed by 7 bases and 2 bases, with 21 bases remaining between them. The CDR3 loop spans 17 amino acids. CDR1 LNHDA and CDR2 SQIVND come from the germline V gene (reference sequence). CDR3 in amino acids: CASTDRNRGQRNQPQHF. The CDR3 bases are TGTGCCAGTACCGATAGAAACCGCGGACAACGCAATCAGCCCCAGCATTTT.

The rearrangement links TRBV9 to TRBJ2-7; possibly TRBD2 for D (5 bases). V lost 0 bases and J 7 bases, leaving 17 bases between the germline ends. The CDR3 is 15 residues long. CDR1 is SGDLS and CDR2 is YYNGEE in the germline V gene. The CDR3 reads CASSVAQGLFTEQYF. The CDR3 bases are TGTGCCAGCAGCGTAGCCCAAGGACTCTTTACGGAGCAGTACTTC.

V gene TRBV7-6 combines with J gene TRBJ2-3, with a possible D match to TRBD2 (5 bases). Trimming removed 4 bases from V and 0 bases from J, with 11 bases in between. This CDR3 comprises 15 residues. Germline CDR1 reads SGHVS; CDR2 reads FNYEAQ. The CDR3 loop reads CASSSTTSSTDTQYF. The CDR3, as DNA: TGTGCCAGCAGCTCGACTACTTCTAGCACAGATACGCAGTATTTT.

The chain recombines TRBV4-1 with TRBJ1-1; D remains ambiguous. This CDR3 is 13 amino acids long. The germline V gene encodes CDR1 MGHRA and CDR2 YSYEKL. Trimming left V 0 bases short and J 5 bases short, with 7 bases between. The CDR3 coding sequence is TGCGCCAGCAGCCAAGATTGGAGTACTGAAGCTTTCTTT. Translated, it gives CASSQDWSTEAFF.

This clone was seen once. The V gene is TRBV4-3, the J gene TRBJ2-3, with a weak D call TRBD2 (5 bases). This CDR3 has 15 residues. V was shortened by 0 bases and J by 2 bases, with 9 bases between the two germline ends. Per germline, CDR1 LGHNA and CDR2 YSLEER. The CDR3, as DNA: TGCGCCAGCAGCCAAGACGGGGATTTCACAGATACGCAGTATTTT. Its protein product is CASSQDGDFTDTQYF.

This clone was observed once. This chain connects TRBV28 to TRBJ2-7; 7 nucleotides line up with TRBD2. The V gene end was trimmed by 6 bases and the J gene end by 0 bases; junction bases not matched to a gene: 5. CDR1 is MDHEN, CDR2 SYDVKM, per germline. This CDR3 region has 14 residues. CDR3 DNA sequence: TGTGCCAGCAGGCTAGCGGAGAGCTCCTACGAGCAGTACTTC. Translated, it gives CASRLAESSYEQYF.

V gene TRBV25-1 combines with J gene TRBJ2-7; 9 nucleotides line up with TRBD1. The V segment lost 4 bases and the J segment 6 bases; nucleotides outside the gene matches: 7. The CDR3 is made up of 14 amino acids. Germline V gene sequence: CDR1 MGHDK, CDR2 SYGVNS. CDR3 sequence: CASSAGTGFGEQYF. The DNA for the CDR3 is TGTGCCAGCAGTGCCGGGACAGGGTTTGGCGAGCAGTACTTC.

The chain is built from TRBV11-2 and TRBJ2-5, with TRBD1 identical over 9 bases. This CDR3 region has 14 residues. Trimming took 6 bases from V and 4 from J; bases not matched to a gene: 6. Germline V gene lookup returns CDR1 SGHAT and CDR2 FQNNGV. CDR3 residues: CASSRDRGGETQYF. The CDR3 region has the DNA TGTGCCAGCAGTAGAGACAGGGGGGGAGAGACCCAGTACTTC.

This clone was seen just once. The chain couples TRBV5-5 to TRBJ2-7; tentatively, D is TRBD2 (6 bases). CDR1 is SGHKS, CDR2 YYEKEE, per germline (reference sequence). V lost 4 bases and J lost 3, with 11 bases in between. The CDR3 extends over 13 amino acids. The CDR3 DNA reads TGTGCCAGCAGCCGGGCTAGCGTCTACGAGCAGTACTTC. Translated, it gives CASSRASVYEQYF.

This chain links TRBV3-1 (or the pseudogene TRBV3-2) with TRBJ1-1, with a tentative D call TRBD1 (6 bases). With 0 bases removed from V and 8 bases from J, the gap between germline ends came to 10 bases. The CDR3 has 13 residues. Germline assignment: CDR1 LGHDT and CDR2 YNNKEL (reference sequence). The CDR3 DNA follows: TGTGCCAGCAGCCAAGATATGGACAGAGAAGCTTTCTTT. Translated, it gives CASSQDMDREAFF.

The genes are TRBV24-1 and TRBJ2-1; 13 positions agree with TRBD2. Germline-derived CDR1 and CDR2 are KGHDR and SFDVKD. This CDR3 has 14 amino acids. J gave up 7 bases and V 7 bases, and 3 bases lay outside the gene matches. The CDR3 bases are TGTGCCACCAGGGGGACTAGCGGGACAAATGAGCAGTTCTTC. Its translation is CATRGTSGTNEQFF.

The rearrangement uses TRBV25-1 and TRBJ2-1; tentative D call: TRBD2 (5 bases). The ends were cut back, 3 bases at V and 7 bases at J, with 16 bases in the middle. Germline-derived CDR1 and CDR2 are MGHDK and SYGVNS. This CDR3 is built from 15 residues. CDR3 sequence (DNA): TGTGCCAGCAGTGATCACCTAGCCCCTGGGAATGAGCAGTTCTTC. Translating gives CASSDHLAPGNEQFF.

This chain joins TRBV4-3 and TRBJ2-3; 9 bases align to TRBD1. The V gene's germline CDR1 is LGHNA and CDR2 YSLEER. With V trimmed by 4 bases and J by 2 bases, 4 bases remained unmatched. The CDR3 is made up of 15 amino acids. The CDR3 region has the DNA TGCGCCAGCAGCCGCCGACAGGGGGTCACAGATACGCAGTATTTT. Translating gives CASSRRQGVTDTQYF.